A single sample is the source of the 8 T cell receptor beta chains below, sequenced in a study of molecular identifiers for immune sequencing clone quantification. TCRdb processed the PCR reads anew with MiXCR; each CDR3 protein has one entry. The sample has nearly 55,000 distinct CDR3 sequences, roughly 36% seen once; the top ten hold 3.5% to 4%. Sequenced input: naive CD8+ T cells from blood, with Jurkat cell RNA spiked in. Subset: FACS-sorted CD8+CD4-CCR7+CD45RA+ naive T cells. The receptors here all came from a human donor in good health. Some libraries in this study had Jurkat cell RNA spiked in.

The chain carries TRBV11-2 and TRBJ1-1; D is undetermined. CDR3 length: 16 amino acids. V was pared by 5 bases and J by 2 bases, with 18 bases between. Germline CDR1 SGHAT, CDR2 FQNNGV. Here the CDR3 DNA reads TGTGCCAGCAGCCATCCCACTAAAACAAGCAACACTGAAGCTTTCTTT. Translation gives CASSHPTKTSNTEAFF.

The CDR3 bases are TGTGCCAGCAGCCAAAACTGGAGGGAGTGGACCAAAAACATTCAGTACTTC. It translates to CASSQNWREWTKNIQYF. The rearrangement links TRBV7-8 to TRBJ2-4, with D tentatively TRBD2 (6 bases). The V end was cut by 5 bases, the J end by 2 bases, with 19 bases between. The CDR3 is 17 amino acids. The V gene's germline CDR1 is SGHVS and CDR2 FQNEAQ.

This clonotype was recorded once. This rearrangement joins TRBV4-1 to TRBJ2-1; D is unresolved. Trimming took 1 base from V and 10 from J, leaving 17 bases between them. The CDR3 is 15 amino acids. CDR1 is MGHRA and CDR2 is YSYEKL in the germline V gene. The CDR3 DNA is TGCGCCAGCAGCCAAGTGGTAAGCCACCAGCGAGAGCAGTTCTTC. This sequence encodes CASSQVVSHQREQFF.

This chain links TRBV4-1 with TRBJ2-1, with D possibly matching TRBD2 (6 bases). The CDR3 contains 16 residues. CDR1 is MGHRA and CDR2 is YSYEKL in the germline V gene. Between the trimmed V and J ends, which lost 1 base and 3 bases, there was a span of 13 bases. The CDR3 loop reads CASSQAGAEIYNEQFF. Written as DNA, the CDR3 is TGCGCCAGCAGCCAAGCGGGAGCGGAGATCTACAATGAGCAGTTCTTC.

About this clonotype: A read error may account for a junction end that differs from germline. The chain carries TRBV19 and TRBJ1-1; possible D gene TRBD1, 6 bases. CDR3 length: 11 amino acids. Germline-derived CDR1 and CDR2 are LNHDA and SQIVND (reference sequence). The CDR3 nucleotides read TGTGCCTGCCAACAGGGAAGGGCAGCTCTCTTT. The encoded protein is CACQQGRAALF.

Comment on this clonotype: Just one base apart from a much larger clone, this may be a read error. The rearrangement uses TRBV7-9 and TRBJ1-6; possibly TRBD1 for D (5 bases). The V end lost 3 bases, the J end lost 7 bases, and 13 bases lay between the germline ends. The CDR3 runs 15 residues. Germline loops: CDR1 SEHNR, CDR2 FQNEAQ (reference sequence). CDR3 residues: CASSFPEGFNSPLHF. CDR3 nucleotides: TGTGCCAGCAGCTTCCCGGAGGGGTTCAATTCACCCCTCCACTTT.

This chain connects TRBV19 to TRBJ2-3; D is unresolved. Trimming took off 9 bases at V and 10 bases at J, with 8 bases between the two ends. CDR3 length: 9 residues. CDR1 LNHDA and CDR2 SQIVND come from the germline V gene (reference sequence). Here the CDR3 reads CARRQAQYF. CDR3 DNA: TGTGCCAGACGGCAGGCGCAGTATTTT.

The J gene is TRBJ2-3, the V gene TRBV6-6; the match to TRBD2 covers 8 bases. The CDR3 extends over 15 amino acids. From germline, CDR1 is MNHNY and CDR2 SVGAGI (reference sequence). Trimming at V came to 5 bases and at J to 4 bases, leaving 8 bases not matched to a gene. The CDR3: CASSPSSGSADTQYF. The CDR3, as DNA: TGTGCCAGCAGTCCGTCCAGCGGGAGTGCAGATACGCAGTATTTT.